The entry below gives a single T cell receptor beta chain sequence along with its context. The target antigen is unknown. Sequenced by immunoSEQ multiplex PCR; TCRdb stores in-frame clones only, minus some. The data hold approximately 100,000 clones, with around nine tenths observed a single time. The sample originates from a study of T cell repertoires and HLA-DP antigens. Germline CDR1 reads LGHNA; CDR2 reads YSLEER. J gave up 9 bases and V 1 base, and 1 base lay outside the gene matches. The CDR3 has 13 amino acids. The genes are TRBV4-3 and TRBJ2-1, with TRBD2 identical over 9 bases. Sequencing used CD4+ T cells from PBMCs. The origin of this receptor is a man over 45 in good health and CMV-seronegative. This CDR3 reads CASSQVRGGEQFF. The DNA for the CDR3 is TGCGCCAGCAGCCAAGTGCGGGGGGGTGAGCAGTTCTTC.